This T cell receptor beta chain was recorded in a study of shared clonotypes between healthy human individuals. The study ran the assay at deep level. Using immunoSEQ multiplex PCR, the repertoire was profiled, and TCRdb retains in-frame clones only, with some absent. There are about 2.2 million clones in the sample; around 93% occur only once, and 1.5% to 2% lies in the top ten. Naive CD8 isolation took CD45RO-negative cells positively selected for CCR7 and excluded terminally differentiated effector memory CD45RA+ cells. The TCR sequence derives from a man aged 18 to 30 in good health. Some clones in this sample may be carry-over from other donors' samples. Sequenced: naive CD8+ T cells from PBMCs.

CDR3 in DNA: TGTGCCAGCAGTTTGGATAGCGGGAGGGCCAGGTATACGCAGTATTTT. Its translation is CASSLDSGRARYTQYF. The V and J genes are TRBV28 and TRBJ2-3; 11 bases line up with TRBD2. The CDR3 sequence is 16 residues long. The germline V gene has CDR1 MDHEN and CDR2 SYDVKM. V shed 3 bases and J 7 bases; nucleotides not matched to a gene: 9.